The next 14 T cell receptor beta chains were all read from a single sample in a study of T cell repertoires in cytomegalovirus infection. MiXCR was run by TCRdb on the reads, yielding one entry per CDR3 protein. Of just over 300,000 distinct CDR3 sequences detected, roughly 15% appear once; the ten largest clones hold more than 10%. Material: PBMCs. Source of these receptors: a human donor in good health (CMV status not recorded). Some clones in this sample may be carry-over from other donors' samples.

Many counts were recorded for this clonotype. This sequence joins TRBV7-8 and TRBJ1-1; D is undetermined. The ends were cut back, 7 bases at V and 1 base at J, with 7 bases in the middle. The CDR3 sequence is 12 residues long. CDR1 is SGHVS and CDR2 is FQNEAQ in the germline V gene. The CDR3 reads CASTTWNTEAFF. The CDR3 DNA is TGTGCCAGCACCACATGGAACACTGAAGCTTTCTTT.

The genes are TRBV27 and TRBJ2-7; D unclear. This CDR3 is built from 13 residues. Germline V lookup: CDR1 MNHEY, CDR2 SMNVEV (reference sequence). The V and J ends lost 3 bases and 1 base respectively, with 7 bases between them. In DNA form, the CDR3 reads TGTGCCAGCAGTTTTCACCAGTCCTACGAGCAGTACTTC. It translates to CASSFHQSYEQYF.

This clonotype appeared a few times. The chain links TRBV12-3 or TRBV12-4 to TRBJ1-4, with TRBD1 identical over 7 bases. Losses at the gene ends were 4 bases for V and 5 bases for J; bases not matched to a gene: 4. There are 14 residues in the CDR3. CDR3: CASSYRDRNEKLFF. CDR3 bases: TGTGCCAGCAGTTACCGGGACAGAAATGAAAAACTGTTTTTT.

The chain has TRBV28 and TRBJ1-5; D uncertain. The CDR3 runs 13 residues. Trimming stripped 6 bases from V and 7 bases from J, with 13 bases between. The germline gives CDR1 MDHEN, CDR2 SYDVKM. This chain's CDR3 is CASRPPGGQPQHF. The CDR3 nucleotides read TGTGCCAGCAGACCTCCGGGAGGGCAGCCCCAGCATTTT. Variable domain in full (rest from reference TRBV28 and TRBJ1-5): DVKVTQSSRYLVKRTGEKVFLECVQDMDHENMFWYRQDPGLGLRLIYFSYDVKMKEKGDIPEGYSVSREKKERFSLILESASTNQTSMYLCASRPPGGQPQHFGDGTRLSIL.

In its sample, this clonotype was seen a few times. The chain has TRBV7-3 and TRBJ2-7, with a weak D call TRBD2 (5 bases). Germline-derived CDR1 and CDR2 are SGHTA and FQGTGA. The CDR3 consists of 13 residues. V lost 2 bases to trimming and J lost 5 bases, with 10 bases between them. The CDR3, as DNA: TGTGCCAGCAGCTTATATGAGAGGGACGAGCAGTACTTC. Translation gives CASSLYERDEQYF. The entire variable domain, with the rest obtained from reference TRBV7-3 and TRBJ2-7, is as follows: GAGVSQTPSNKVTEKGKYVELRCDPISGHTALYWYRQSLGQGPEFLIYFQGTGAADDSGLPNDRFFAVRPEGSVSTLKIQRTERGDSAVYLCASSLYERDEQYFGPGTRLTVT.

V usage is TRBV28 and J usage is TRBJ1-5, with D possibly matching TRBD1 (5 bases). Trimming removed 2 bases at V and 9 bases at J, with 14 bases between. The CDR3 runs 14 residues. The germline V gene has CDR1 MDHEN and CDR2 SYDVKM. The CDR3 sequence: CASSLLQGGRPQHF. CDR3 DNA: TGTGCCAGCAGTTTACTTCAGGGAGGACGGCCCCAGCATTTT. The full variable domain, rest sourced from reference TRBV28 and TRBJ1-5, is DVKVTQSSRYLVKRTGEKVFLECVQDMDHENMFWYRQDPGLGLRLIYFSYDVKMKEKGDIPEGYSVSREKKERFSLILESASTNQTSMYLCASSLLQGGRPQHFGDGTRLSIL.

Many counts were recorded for this clonotype. In nucleotides, the CDR3 is TGTGCCAGCAGCCAAGGCCTAGCGGGGGGGCGGGAGACCCAGTACTTC. It yields the protein CASSQGLAGGRETQYF. V is TRBV3-1 and J is TRBJ2-5; 12 positions agree with TRBD2. CDR3 size: 16 residues. The trim removed 1 base at V and 5 bases at J, leaving 5 bases unmatched. Germline-derived CDR1 and CDR2 are LGHDT and YNNKEL (reference sequence).

This clonotype showed up just a few times. The chain is built from TRBV7-9 and TRBJ2-1; D uncertain. CDR1 is SEHNR and CDR2 is FQNEAQ in the germline V gene (reference sequence). V dropped 1 base and J dropped 3 bases, with 7 bases sitting between them. This CDR3 contains 14 residues. The CDR3 here is CASSLVGDYNEQFF. The CDR3 nucleotides read TGTGCCAGCAGCTTAGTTGGAGACTACAATGAGCAGTTCTTC.

This chain links TRBV28 with TRBJ1-5; 12 bases match TRBD1. Per germline, CDR1 MDHEN and CDR2 SYDVKM. The J segment lost 15 bases and the V segment lost 1 base, leaving 22 bases of the junction unmatched. CDR3 length: 19 amino acids. CDR3 sequence (DNA): TGTGCCAGCAGTTTATTTTTTATACAGGGACAGGGGGCCCCTGGTGTATGGCATTTT. Its protein is CASSLFFIQGQGAPGVWHF. Together with reference TRBV28 and TRBJ1-5, the CDR3 gives the full variable domain: DVKVTQSSRYLVKRTGEKVFLECVQDMDHENMFWYRQDPGLGLRLIYFSYDVKMKEKGDIPEGYSVSREKKERFSLILESASTNQTSMYLCASSLFFIQGQGAPGVWHFGDGTRLSIL.

V and J are TRBV28 and TRBJ2-3; possibly TRBD2 for D (6 bases). Germline CDR1 reads MDHEN; CDR2 reads SYDVKM. CDR3 length: 14 amino acids. The V gene lost 6 bases and the J gene lost 5 bases, with 15 bases spanning the gap. The CDR3 region has the DNA TGTGCCAGCAGCCACGACGGGGGAGGAGATACGCAGTATTTT. This sequence encodes CASSHDGGGDTQYF.

DNA for the CDR3: TGTGCCAGCAGTCCAGGGACAGGGGGAATCTACGAGCAGTACTTC. Its protein product is CASSPGTGGIYEQYF. The chain has TRBV28 and TRBJ2-7, with TRBD1 matching 11 bases. There are 15 residues in the CDR3. Germline lookup yields CDR1 MDHEN and CDR2 SYDVKM. V was clipped by 5 bases and J by 3 bases; unmatched bases: 6.

V is TRBV18 and J is TRBJ1-2; 10 bases agree with TRBD1. Germline loops: CDR1 KGHSH, CDR2 LQKENI. The CDR3 totals 16 residues. The ends lost 0 bases at V and 7 bases at J; junction bases unmatched: 8. CDR3 sequence (DNA): TGTGCCAGCTCACCACCGATCGGGACAGGGGTTGGTGGCTACACCTTC. This translates into CASSPPIGTGVGGYTF. The full variable domain, completed using reference TRBV18 and TRBJ1-2, is NAGVMQNPRHLVRRRGQEARLRCSPMKGHSHVYWYRQLPEEGLKFMVYLQKENIIDESGMPKERFSAEFPKEGPSILRIQQVVRGDSAAYFCASSPPIGTGVGGYTFGSGTRLTVV.

Ten or more counts support this clonotype. This chain joins TRBV7-9 and TRBJ2-7; 8 bases map to TRBD1. The germline V gene encodes CDR1 SEHNR and CDR2 FQNEAQ (reference sequence). V dropped 5 bases and J dropped 6; count of bases not matched to a gene: 12. There are 15 residues in the CDR3. The CDR3 coding sequence is TGTGCCAGCAGCGGAAGGACAGGGCCCGTGCCCGAGCAGTACTTC. It yields the protein CASSGRTGPVPEQYF.

The CDR3 DNA reads TGCAGTGCCGGAGGGACTAGCTTGGGAGAGACCCAGTACTTC. Translation gives CSAGGTSLGETQYF. This chain joins TRBV20-1 and TRBJ2-5, with 9 positions matching TRBD2. Losses at the gene ends were 6 bases for V and 4 bases for J; bases not matched to a gene: 9. The CDR3 length is 14 residues. Looked up from germline, CDR1 is DFQATT and CDR2 is SNEGSKA (reference sequence).